Following are 18 T cell receptor beta chains from one sample sequenced in a study of cytomegalovirus exposure and HLA in healthy donors. Profiled with immunoSEQ multiplex PCR; TCRdb holds only in-frame clones, not every one. This sample has tens of thousands of clones, with roughly 94% found just once. The material sequenced was PBMCs. The receptors stem from a man younger than 30 in good health and CMV-seronegative.

Only a few counts were recorded for this clone. V usage is TRBV10-1 and J usage is TRBJ2-7, with TRBD2 matching over 11 bases. CDR1 and CDR2 from the germline V gene are WNHNN and SYGVQD (reference sequence). V lost 0 bases, J lost 8 bases, and 3 bases stayed unmatched. The CDR3 sequence is 14 residues long. CDR3 nucleotide sequence: TGCGCCAGCAGTGAGTCGGTAGCGGGAGGGAAGCAGTACTTC. Protein: CASSESVAGGKQYF.

The chain recombines TRBV28 with TRBJ2-1, with 12 bases that match TRBD2. Germline-derived CDR1 and CDR2 are MDHEN and SYDVKM. The CDR3 loop spans 15 amino acids. Trimming cost V 5 bases and J 7 bases; bases outside gene matches: 6. This chain's CDR3 is CASSPSGRAWNEQFF. The DNA of the CDR3 is TGTGCCAGCAGTCCTAGCGGGAGGGCCTGGAATGAGCAGTTCTTC.

The chain has TRBV27 and TRBJ1-4, with no clear D. Trimming pared 3 bases from V and 4 bases from J, leaving 18 bases between. Germline CDR1 and CDR2: MNHEY and SMNVEV (reference sequence). The CDR3 extends over 17 amino acids. The CDR3 is CASSFSGYSPINEKLFF. Written as DNA, the CDR3 is TGTGCCAGCAGTTTTTCAGGTTACAGCCCTATTAATGAAAAACTGTTTTTT.

The chain uses TRBV7-9 and TRBJ2-7; 9 bases agree with TRBD2. V dropped 3 bases and J dropped 4; count of bases not matched to a gene: 7. CDR3 size: 15 residues. CDR1 SEHNR and CDR2 FQNEAQ come from the germline V gene (reference sequence). This chain's CDR3 is CASSFSSGNRYEQYF. The CDR3 DNA is TGTGCCAGCAGCTTTTCTAGCGGGAACCGATACGAGCAGTACTTC.

The chain has TRBV19 and TRBJ1-4, with D uncertain. Germline loops: CDR1 LNHDA, CDR2 SQIVND (reference sequence). The CDR3 consists of 13 residues. V was shortened by 9 bases and J by 0 bases, with 8 bases between the two germline ends. The CDR3 is CASKHTTNEKLFF. In nucleotides, the CDR3 is TGTGCCAGCAAACATACAACTAATGAAAAACTGTTTTTT.

V gene TRBV11-2 combines with J gene TRBJ2-5, with 13 bases aligning to TRBD2. Germline assignment: CDR1 SGHAT and CDR2 FQNNGV. V shed 7 bases, J shed 4 bases, and the junction held 6 bases outside the gene matches. CDR3 length: 15 amino acids. DNA for the CDR3: TGTGCCAGCACCCGGCGACTAGCGGGAGGAGAGACCCAGTACTTC. Protein product: CASTRRLAGGETQYF.

CDR3 bases: TGTGCCAGCGGGACACCCTATGGCTACACCTTC. This gives the protein CASGTPYGYTF. The V and J genes are TRBV6-5 and TRBJ1-2; TRBD1 might be the D (6 bases). V lost 8 bases to trimming and J lost 4 bases, with 8 bases between them. This CDR3 spans 11 amino acids. In germline, CDR1 is MNHEY, CDR2 SVGAGI.

The genes are TRBV19 and TRBJ2-5, with TRBD2 identical over 13 bases. Germline CDR1 and CDR2: LNHDA and SQIVND (reference sequence). The J segment lost 5 bases and the V segment lost 4 bases, leaving 7 bases of the junction unmatched. There are 16 residues in the CDR3. CDR3 amino acids: CASSTWTSGSRETQYF. The CDR3 coding sequence is TGTGCCAGTAGTACCTGGACTAGCGGGAGTAGGGAGACCCAGTACTTC.

This clone appeared a single time. The genes are TRBV28 and TRBJ2-1; maybe TRBD2 (6 bases). Trimming removed 10 bases from V and 0 bases from J, with 10 bases in between. Germline CDR1 is MDHEN and CDR2 is SYDVKM. This CDR3 is 13 amino acids long. CDR3 region: CATPDYSYNEQFF. CDR3 DNA: TGTGCCACCCCGGACTACTCCTACAATGAGCAGTTCTTC.

The V gene is TRBV7-9, the J gene TRBJ2-3; D is unclear. The CDR3 spans 14 residues. Germline-derived CDR1 and CDR2 are SEHNR and FQNEAQ (reference sequence). The V end lost 3 bases, the J end lost 0 bases, and 7 bases lay between the germline ends. The CDR3 DNA sequence: TGTGCCAGCAGCTTTGCCAGTAGCACAGATACGCAGTATTTT. This translates into CASSFASSTDTQYF.

The V and J genes are TRBV11-2 and TRBJ2-1; 9 bases are a match to TRBD2. CDR1 SGHAT and CDR2 FQNNGV come from the germline V gene. V was pared by 3 bases and J by 2 bases, with 8 bases of the junction left unmatched. CDR3 length: 17 amino acids. The chain's CDR3 is CASSFPIAGAAYNEQFF. CDR3 sequence (DNA): TGTGCCAGCAGCTTTCCCATAGCGGGAGCTGCCTACAATGAGCAGTTCTTC.

V is TRBV4-1 and J is TRBJ2-5; D unclear. CDR3 length: 15 residues. CDR1 and CDR2 (germline): MGHRA, YSYEKL. V dropped 0 bases and J dropped 7 bases, with 15 bases sitting between them. The CDR3 region is CASSQETNGMRTQYF. CDR3 in DNA: TGCGCCAGCAGCCAAGAAACTAACGGTATGAGGACCCAGTACTTC.

The CDR3 loop is CASSSALTTYEQYF. In DNA, the CDR3 is TGTGCCAGCAGTAGCGCTCTAACAACCTACGAGCAGTACTTC. The rearrangement links TRBV7-2 to TRBJ2-7, with D maybe TRBD2 (5 bases). CDR1 is SGHTA and CDR2 is FQGNSA in the germline V gene. The CDR3 loop spans 14 amino acids. V was trimmed by 6 bases and J by 2 bases, leaving 14 bases between them.

The chain links TRBV5-1 to TRBJ1-3; possible D gene TRBD1, 6 bases. Germline lookup yields CDR1 SGHRS and CDR2 YFSETQ. CDR3 length equals 15 residues. Trimming removed 0 bases at V and 2 bases at J, with 9 bases between. The CDR3 nucleotides read TGCGCCAGCAGCTTGGGGGCAGGGGCTGGAAACACCATATATTTT. Amino acid sequence: CASSLGAGAGNTIYF. Full variable domain (rest looked up from reference TRBV5-1 and TRBJ1-3): KAGVTQTPRYLIKTRGQQVTLSCSPISGHRSVSWYQQTPGQGLQFLFEYFSETQRNKGNFPGRFSGRQFSNSRSEMNVSTLELGDSALYLCASSLGAGAGNTIYFGEGSWLTVV.

V and J are TRBV10-3 and TRBJ2-1, with TRBD2 matching 7 bases. The trim removed 11 bases at V and 6 bases at J, leaving 13 bases unmatched. Germline V gene lookup returns CDR1 ENHRY and CDR2 SYGVKD. The CDR3 is made up of 14 amino acids. As DNA, the CDR3 is TGTGCCCCAAGTGGGGCGGGAGTTGCCAATGAGCAGTTCTTC. It is translated as CAPSGAGVANEQFF.

In this sample, this clone turned up once. The rearrangement uses TRBV5-1 and TRBJ2-5, with TRBD2 matching over 15 bases. The germline V gene encodes CDR1 SGHRS and CDR2 YFSETQ. V trimming: 4 bases; J trimming: 5 bases; junction bases outside the gene matches: 3. The CDR3 contains 15 residues. Written as DNA, the CDR3 is TGCGCCAGCAGCGCCGGGACTAGCGGGAGGGAGACCCAGTACTTC. Translation: CASSAGTSGRETQYF.

Only one count was recorded for this clone. The chain carries TRBV6-4 and TRBJ2-1; TRBD1 might be the D (6 bases). Germline CDR1 reads MRHNA; CDR2 reads SNTAGT. The CDR3 covers 14 residues. Trimming took 6 bases from V and 7 from J, leaving 16 bases between them. The CDR3 loop reads CASSRTTGMNEQFF. CDR3 DNA: TGTGCCAGCAGCAGAACTACAGGGATGAATGAGCAGTTCTTC.

The rearrangement links TRBV28 to TRBJ2-7; tentatively, D is TRBD2 (5 bases). CDR1 and CDR2 (germline): MDHEN, SYDVKM. The CDR3 is made up of 12 amino acids. V lost 4 bases and J 8 bases, leaving 12 bases between the germline ends. CDR3 sequence: CASSSSLVKQYF. The CDR3 DNA reads TGTGCCAGCAGTTCTTCACTAGTCAAGCAGTACTTC.